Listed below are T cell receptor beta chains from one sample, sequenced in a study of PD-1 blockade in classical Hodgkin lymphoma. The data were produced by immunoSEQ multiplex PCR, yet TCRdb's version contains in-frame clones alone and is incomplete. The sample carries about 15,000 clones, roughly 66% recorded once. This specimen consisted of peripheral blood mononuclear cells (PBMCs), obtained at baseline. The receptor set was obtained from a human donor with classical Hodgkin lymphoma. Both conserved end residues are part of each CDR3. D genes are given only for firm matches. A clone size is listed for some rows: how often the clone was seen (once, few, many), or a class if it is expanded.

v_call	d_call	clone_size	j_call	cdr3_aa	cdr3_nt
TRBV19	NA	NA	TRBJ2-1	CASSYGTQSDEQFF	TGTGCCAGTAGTTATGGGACCCAAAGCGATGAGCAGTTCTTC
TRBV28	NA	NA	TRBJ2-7	CASSAVTGLLKTEQYF	TGTGCCAGCAGTGCAGTCACGGGGCTCTTAAAGACCGAGCAGTACTTC
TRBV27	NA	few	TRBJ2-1	CASSRPGQGNLAGIYNEQFF	TGTGCCAGCAGTCGTCCGGGACAGGGAAACCTAGCGGGGATCTACAATGAGCAGTTCTTC
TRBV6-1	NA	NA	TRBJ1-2	CASSSVNYGYTF	TGTGCCAGCAGTTCAGTTAACTATGGCTACACCTTC
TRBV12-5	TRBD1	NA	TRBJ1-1	CASGLVKAGTGNTEAFF	TGTGCTAGTGGTTTGGTCAAAGCCGGGACAGGGAACACTGAAGCTTTCTTT
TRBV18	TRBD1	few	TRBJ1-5	CASSKSDRLYQPQHF	TGTGCCAGCTCAAAATCGGACAGGCTCTATCAGCCCCAGCATTTT
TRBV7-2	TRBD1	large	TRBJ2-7	CASSGRQGPYEQYF	TGTGCCAGCAGCGGCCGACAGGGACCCTACGAGCAGTACTTC
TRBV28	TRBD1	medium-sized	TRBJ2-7	CASIGTGTYEQYF	TGTGCCAGCATTGGGACAGGGACCTACGAGCAGTACTTC
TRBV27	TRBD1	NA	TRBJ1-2	CASSQRQGNYGYTF	TGTGCCAGCAGTCAAAGACAGGGGAACTATGGCTACACCTTC
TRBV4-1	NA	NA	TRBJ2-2	CASRGDGRGRELFF	TGCGCCAGCAGGGGGGACGGTCGGGGGAGGGAGCTGTTTTTT
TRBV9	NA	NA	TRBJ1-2	CASSEGTGGYGYTF	TGTGCCAGCAGCGAGGGAACAGGAGGGTATGGCTACACCTTC
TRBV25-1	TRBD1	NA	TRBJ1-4	CASSDGQVASF	TGTGCCAGCAGTGACGGACAGGTTGCTTCCTTT
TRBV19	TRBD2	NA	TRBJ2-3	CASSTGLASTDTQYF	TGTGCCAGTAGTACGGGACTAGCGAGCACAGATACGCAGTATTTT
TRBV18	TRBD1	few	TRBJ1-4	CASSPPKGAGNEKLFF	TGTGCCAGCTCACCGCCAAAGGGGGCCGGCAATGAAAAACTGTTTTTT
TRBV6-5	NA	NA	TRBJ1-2	CASSLGGRGYTF	TGTGCCAGCAGCCTCGGAGGCCGGGGCTACACCTTC
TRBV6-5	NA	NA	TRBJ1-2	CASSYSQGLGVYTF	TGTGCCAGCAGTTACTCGCAGGGCCTCGGTGTCTACACCTTC
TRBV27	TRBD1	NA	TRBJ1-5	CASSPLGRGGNQPQHF	TGTGCCAGCAGTCCCCTCGGCAGGGGGGGCAATCAGCCCCAGCATTTT
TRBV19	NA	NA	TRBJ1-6	CASSTGYKLDYYNSPLHF	TGTGCCAGTAGCACAGGGTACAAATTGGATTATTATAATTCACCCCTCCACTTT
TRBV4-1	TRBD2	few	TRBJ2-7	CASSQLAESSYEQYF	TGCGCCAGCAGCCAACTAGCGGAGAGCTCCTACGAGCAGTACTTC
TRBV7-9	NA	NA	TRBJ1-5	CASSHAFNSNQPQHF	TGCGCCAGCAGCCACGCCTTCAATAGCAATCAGCCCCAGCATTTT
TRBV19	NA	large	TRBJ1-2	CASSPGQHYGYTF	TGTGCCAGTAGTCCCGGACAGCACTATGGCTACACCTTC
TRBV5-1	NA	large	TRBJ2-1	CASSLAGERPEQFF	TGCGCCAGCAGCTTGGCCGGCGAGCGCCCTGAGCAGTTCTTC
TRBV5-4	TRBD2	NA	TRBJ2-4	CASSFGLAGAMAKNIQYF	TGTGCCAGCAGCTTCGGACTAGCGGGAGCGATGGCCAAAAACATTCAGTACTTC
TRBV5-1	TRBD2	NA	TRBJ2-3	CASSLLAGDTQYF	TGCGCCAGCAGCTTGTTAGCGGGAGATACGCAGTATTTT
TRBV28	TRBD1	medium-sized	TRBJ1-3	CASSSGQELGNTIYF	TGTGCCAGCAGTTCAGGACAGGAACTTGGAAACACCATATATTTT
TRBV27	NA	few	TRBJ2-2	CASSSSLGGTGELFF	TGTGCCAGCAGTTCGAGCCTAGGTGGCACCGGGGAGCTGTTTTTT
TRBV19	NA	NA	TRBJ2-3	CATTPGQSTDTQYF	TGTGCCACTACCCCCGGACAGTCCACAGATACGCAGTATTTT
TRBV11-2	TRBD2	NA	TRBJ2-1	CASRASGRSYNEQFF	TGTGCCAGCAGGGCTAGCGGGAGATCCTACAATGAGCAGTTCTTC
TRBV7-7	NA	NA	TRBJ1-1	CASSLYMNTEAFF	TGTGCCAGCAGCTTATACATGAACACTGAAGCTTTCTTT
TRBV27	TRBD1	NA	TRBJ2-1	CASSRGTGGNEQFF	TGTGCCAGCAGTCGTGGGACAGGTGGTAATGAGCAGTTCTTC
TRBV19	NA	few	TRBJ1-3	CASSGASTSGNTIYF	TGTGCCAGTAGTGGGGCCTCCACCTCTGGAAACACCATATATTTT
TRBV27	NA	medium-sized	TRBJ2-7	CASAPDMGEGSYEQYF	TGTGCCAGCGCCCCGGATATGGGGGAAGGTTCCTACGAGCAGTACTTC
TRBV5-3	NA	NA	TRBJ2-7	CASSQDFEYEQYF	TGTGCCAGCAGCCAAGATTTTGAGTACGAGCAGTACTTC
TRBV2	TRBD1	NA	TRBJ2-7	CASSSGTGNYEQYF	TGTGCCAGCAGTTCCGGGACAGGGAACTACGAGCAGTACTTC